These 23 T cell receptor beta chains came from one sample sequenced in a study of T cells after yellow fever vaccination. Each CDR3 protein is one row after TCRdb ran MiXCR on the 5' RACE reads. The repertoire holds hundreds of thousands of distinct CDR3 sequences, with more than 8.5% as singletons. The material sequenced was PBMCs, taken on the day of the first yellow fever vaccination. The receptors derive from a man aged 18 to 30 who received the YFV17D yellow fever vaccine.

The V and J genes are TRBV7-6 and TRBJ2-1, with TRBD1 as a possible D gene (5 bases). Trimming stripped 5 bases from V and 10 bases from J, with 18 bases between. The CDR3 totals 14 residues. From germline, CDR1 is SGHVS and CDR2 FNYEAQ. The DNA for the CDR3 is TGTGCCAGCAGCCTAAGGGGCATGGGGTCCGAGCAGTTCTTC. Protein product: CASSLRGMGSEQFF. The full variable domain, in which reference TRBV7-6 and TRBJ2-1 provide the parts outside the CDR3, is GAGVSQSPRYKVTKRGQDVALRCDPISGHVSLYWYRQALGQGPEFLTYFNYEAQQDKSGLPNDRFSAERPEGSISTLTIQRTEQRDSAMYRCASSLRGMGSEQFFGPGTRLTVL.

This rearrangement joins TRBV2 to TRBJ2-7; 8 nucleotides align to TRBD2. There are 14 residues in the CDR3. The J segment lost 5 bases and the V segment lost 4 bases, leaving 7 bases of the junction unmatched. Germline lookup yields CDR1 SNHLY and CDR2 FYNNEI. In DNA form, the CDR3 reads TGTGCCAGCAGTGGGGACGGGGGGGCTGACGAGCAGTACTTC. Amino acid sequence: CASSGDGGADEQYF.

The sample holds a few counts of this clonotype. V is TRBV19 and J is TRBJ1-5, with D hard to call. V lost 2 bases to trimming and J lost 6 bases, with 8 bases between them. The germline V gene encodes CDR1 LNHDA and CDR2 SQIVND (reference sequence). This CDR3 has 13 amino acids. CDR3 amino acids: CASSISPGQPQHF. The CDR3 DNA follows: TGTGCCAGTAGTATATCGCCCGGTCAGCCCCAGCATTTT.

This clonotype was detected only a few times. This chain connects TRBV7-9 to TRBJ1-1, with D tentatively TRBD1 (6 bases). CDR3 length: 13 residues. Germline CDR1 and CDR2: SEHNR and FQNEAQ (reference sequence). V dropped 7 bases and J dropped 4 bases, with 13 bases sitting between them. The CDR3 sequence: CASILRRGTEAFF. The CDR3 nucleotides are TGTGCCAGCATCCTCCGCAGGGGCACTGAAGCTTTCTTT.

In its sample, this clonotype was seen a few times. The gene calls are TRBV27 and TRBJ1-6; D gene unclear. V was shortened by 3 bases and J by 10 bases, with 7 bases between the two germline ends. This CDR3 spans 12 amino acids. Germline CDR1 MNHEY, CDR2 SMNVEV (reference sequence). The DNA for the CDR3 is TGTGCCAGCAGTTTCCCGGGGTCACCCCTCCACTTT. Its translation is CASSFPGSPLHF.

This clonotype turned up a few times. J is TRBJ1-6 and V is TRBV11-2; D gene uncertain. The V and J ends lost 6 bases and 0 bases respectively, with 18 bases between them. CDR1 is SGHAT, CDR2 FQNNGV, per germline. The CDR3 is 18 amino acids. This CDR3 is CASRLQGGGGSYNSPLHF. The DNA for the CDR3 is TGTGCCAGCAGGCTGCAAGGAGGCGGCGGCTCCTATAATTCACCCCTCCACTTT.

The rearrangement links TRBV10-2 to TRBJ2-7; 7 bases are a match to TRBD2. CDR1 WSHSY and CDR2 SAAADI come from the germline V gene. With 0 bases clipped from V and 5 bases from J, the junction kept 1 base outside the gene matches. The CDR3 sequence is 13 residues long. The CDR3, as DNA: TGCGCCAGCAGTGAGTCGGCGGGGGACGAGCAGTACTTC. Protein: CASSESAGDEQYF.

This clonotype appeared a few times. This chain uses TRBV7-8 with TRBJ2-2; D gene ambiguous. The V gene's germline CDR1 is SGHVS and CDR2 FQNEAQ. V was cut by 6 bases and J by 0 bases, with 14 bases left in between. This CDR3 contains 16 residues. CDR3 protein: CASSYNRYPNTGELFF. The CDR3 bases are TGTGCCAGCAGTTACAACAGATACCCGAACACCGGGGAGCTGTTTTTT.

This clonotype was detected only a few times. CDR3 nucleotide sequence: TGCGCCAGCAGCTTGGAAGGAGACCGCCAAGAGACCCAGTACTTC. It translates to CASSLEGDRQETQYF. V usage is TRBV5-1 and J usage is TRBJ2-5; D is uncertain. Germline V gene data show CDR1 as SGHRS and CDR2 as YFSETQ. V lost 0 bases to trimming and J lost 1 base, with 10 bases between them. This CDR3 contains 15 residues. The full variable domain, completed using reference TRBV5-1 and TRBJ2-5, is KAGVTQTPRYLIKTRGQQVTLSCSPISGHRSVSWYQQTPGQGLQFLFEYFSETQRNKGNFPGRFSGRQFSNSRSEMNVSTLELGDSALYLCASSLEGDRQETQYFGPGTRLLVL.

This sequence joins TRBV7-9 and TRBJ2-1, with D perhaps matching TRBD1 or TRBD2 (7 bases each). Germline CDR1 and CDR2: SEHNR and FQNEAQ (reference sequence). The CDR3 contains 17 residues. The V and J ends lost 5 bases and 5 bases respectively, with 22 bases between them. The CDR3 region is CASSLPRQGGFDNEQFF. For the CDR3, the DNA is TGTGCCAGCAGCCTCCCCCGACAGGGAGGGTTCGACAATGAGCAGTTCTTC.

A few counts support this clonotype. The chain recombines TRBV3-1 with TRBJ1-4; D call uncertain. The CDR3 extends over 16 amino acids. The germline V gene has CDR1 LGHDT and CDR2 YNNKEL (reference sequence). V was clipped by 0 bases and J by 2 bases, with 10 bases between them. This CDR3 reads CASSQDTGWTNEKLFF. CDR3 sequence (DNA): TGTGCCAGCAGCCAAGATACTGGTTGGACTAATGAAAAACTGTTTTTT.

A few counts support this clonotype. The CDR3 nucleotides are TGTGCCAGCAGCTCCTTCGGACAGGGGGGGCTTTGGTATGGCTACACCTTC. It translates to CASSSFGQGGLWYGYTF. The chain couples TRBV11-2 to TRBJ1-2; 10 nucleotides line up with TRBD1. J lost 5 bases, V lost 4 bases, and 13 bases had no gene match. The CDR3 loop spans 17 amino acids. The germline V gene has CDR1 SGHAT and CDR2 FQNNGV.

This clonotype qualifies as large. This chain connects TRBV5-6 to TRBJ2-1, with D perhaps given as TRBD1 or TRBD2 (5 bases each). Germline CDR1 reads SGHDT; CDR2 reads YYEEEE. With 4 bases removed from V and 5 bases from J, the gap between germline ends came to 13 bases. The CDR3 has 14 amino acids. CDR3 in amino acids: CASSPEGRHNEQFF. The CDR3 DNA reads TGTGCCAGCAGCCCCGAGGGACGGCACAATGAGCAGTTCTTC.

The chain uses TRBV11-2 and TRBJ2-6; 9 bases are a match to TRBD1. This CDR3 is built from 19 residues. Trimming at V came to 4 bases and at J to 1 base, leaving 11 bases not matched to a gene. Germline values: CDR1 SGHAT, CDR2 FQNNGV. CDR3 in amino acids: CASSSRGVDRGSGANVLTF. CDR3 bases: TGTGCCAGCAGCTCCCGAGGAGTGGACAGGGGTTCTGGGGCCAACGTCCTGACTTTC.

This clonotype has at least ten counts. The chain carries TRBV4-3 and TRBJ2-4; unclear D gene. This CDR3 spans 16 amino acids. Trimming pared 2 bases from V and 0 bases from J, leaving 11 bases between. Germline assignment: CDR1 LGHNA and CDR2 YSLEER. The CDR3 here is CASSQSSGLAKNIQYF. The CDR3 DNA sequence: TGCGCCAGCAGCCAAAGCTCGGGTCTAGCCAAAAACATTCAGTACTTC.

In this sample, this clonotype turned up a few times. The chain is built from TRBV20-1 and TRBJ1-1; 7 nucleotides agree with TRBD1. Germline-derived CDR1 and CDR2 are DFQATT and SNEGSKA (reference sequence). The J segment lost 0 bases and the V segment lost 1 base, leaving 11 bases of the junction unmatched. This CDR3 spans 17 amino acids. CDR3 sequence (DNA): TGCAGTGCTAGAGTGCTTAGGGGGCAAGGGATGAACACTGAAGCTTTCTTT. It yields the protein CSARVLRGQGMNTEAFF.

The chain couples TRBV20-1 to TRBJ2-7; 11 bases agree with TRBD2. Germline trimming cut 3 bases from V and 2 bases from J; bases unmatched to any gene: 3. The CDR3 spans 14 residues. CDR1 and CDR2 (germline): DFQATT, SNEGSKA (reference sequence). The CDR3 is CSASATSGAYEQYF. The CDR3 DNA sequence: TGCAGTGCTAGTGCGACTAGCGGGGCCTACGAGCAGTACTTC.

V and J are TRBV5-1 and TRBJ2-3; D is unclear. The CDR3 covers 15 residues. V lost 0 bases to trimming and J lost 1 base, with 9 bases between them. Germline values: CDR1 SGHRS, CDR2 YFSETQ. CDR3 bases: TGCGCCAGCAGCTTGGTCATCCGGGGCACAGATACGCAGTATTTT. Amino acid sequence: CASSLVIRGTDTQYF.

The chain employs TRBV9 and TRBJ2-2; D unresolved. Germline V gene lookup returns CDR1 SGDLS and CDR2 YYNGEE. This CDR3 contains 14 residues. Trimming left V 5 bases short and J 4 bases short, with 12 bases between. Here the CDR3 DNA reads TGTGCCAGCAGTGCGAAGTCCGGCACCGGGGAGCTGTTTTTT. It specifies CASSAKSGTGELFF.

This clonotype was detected a few times. The chain combines TRBV4-3 with TRBJ2-2; tentatively, D is TRBD1 (5 bases). V gave up 0 bases and J gave up 6 bases, with 14 bases separating them. Germline V CDR1 and CDR2: LGHNA, YSLEER. The CDR3 loop spans 16 amino acids. The CDR3 DNA reads TGCGCCAGCAGCCAAGAAGCAGGGAATCTTCCCGGGGAGCTGTTTTTT. The encoded protein is CASSQEAGNLPGELFF.

The table lists this clonotype with a few counts. The chain is built from TRBV6-1 and TRBJ2-3, with D uncertain. Germline-derived CDR1 and CDR2 are MNHNS and SASEGT. The length of the CDR3 is 13 residues. Trimming shortened V by 5 bases and J by 2 bases, and 8 bases separated the two germline ends. The CDR3 protein is CASSQPSTDTQYF. The CDR3 DNA sequence: TGTGCCAGCAGTCAGCCTTCCACAGATACGCAGTATTTT.

This clonotype was found a few times. The rearrangement links TRBV10-3 to TRBJ2-1, with 8 bases identical to TRBD1. The CDR3 loop spans 16 amino acids. V lost 2 bases to trimming and J lost 9 bases; unmatched junction nucleotides: 12. Germline V CDR1 and CDR2: ENHRY, SYGVKD. The DNA for the CDR3 is TGTGCCATCAGTGAGGCGCAGGGGGCAGGAGGCATTGAGCAGTTCTTC. It translates to CAISEAQGAGGIEQFF.

This clonotype was recorded a few times. This rearrangement joins TRBV7-9 to TRBJ2-3; D remains ambiguous. The CDR3 loop spans 13 amino acids. Germline V gives CDR1 SEHNR, CDR2 FQNEAQ (reference sequence). Trimming pared 6 bases from V and 6 bases from J, leaving 13 bases between. CDR3 amino acids: CASRLGSDDTQYF. For the CDR3, the DNA is TGTGCCAGCAGACTCGGGTCGGATGATACGCAGTATTTT.